This T cell receptor beta chain is drawn from a study of T cells after yellow fever vaccination. Study results and caveats: It was a small share of clonotypes that appeared in both CD4 and CD8 compartments. Contamination of FACS-sorted repertoires by abundant clonotypes from the bulk population could occur. Reappearing after the booster were most of the clones from primary vaccination (around 96% CD4, around 90% CD8).

Comments on this clonotype: Its target is not known.

Synthesis of TCR cDNA relied on 5'RACE template switching, which attached a universal primer site and UMIs. TCRdb fed the 5' RACE reads into MiXCR, producing one record per CDR3 protein. The sample contains about 580,000 distinct CDR3 sequences, about 17% of which appear only once. The CDR3 spans 15 residues. The germline CDR1 and CDR2 sequences are KGHSH and LQKENI. V shed 2 bases and J 10 bases; nucleotides not matched to a gene: 8. The genes are TRBV18 and TRBJ1-4, with 9 bases fitting TRBD1. Sequencing was performed on PBMCs, taken less than 6 days after the first yellow fever vaccination. The sequence derives from a man between 18 and 29 years old who received the YFV17D yellow fever vaccine. CDR3 nucleotide sequence: TGTGCCAGCTCACCATCGAGACAGGGGGTTGTAAAACTGTTTTTT. Translating gives CASSPSRQGVVKLFF.